A single sample is the source of the 17 T cell receptor beta chains below, sequenced in a study. In TCRdb, the RT-PCR reads were re-called with MiXCR into one record per CDR3 protein. The sample contains 550,000 to 750,000 distinct CDR3 sequences, 11% to 15% of which appear only once. The sequenced material came from memory CD4+ T cells from blood. The source is a female donor in good health, serving as a healthy control.

The V call is TRBV3-1, the J call TRBJ2-7; 11 bases are a match to TRBD2. J lost 0 bases, V lost 1 base, and 11 bases had no gene match. In germline, CDR1 is LGHDT, CDR2 YNNKEL (reference sequence). CDR3 length: 19 residues. CDR3 in amino acids: CASSQGLPGLAVPSYEQYF. The CDR3 region has the DNA TGTGCCAGCAGCCAAGGACTACCGGGACTAGCGGTACCCTCCTACGAGCAGTACTTC.

This clonotype came up many times. This chain uses TRBV6-5 with TRBJ2-1; TRBD1 might be the D (6 bases). The ends were cut back, 0 bases at V and 6 bases at J, with 15 bases in the middle. Germline V CDR1 and CDR2: MNHEY, SVGAGI. The length of the CDR3 is 16 residues. The CDR3 sequence is CASSYSAIQGPNEQFF. The CDR3 DNA reads as TGTGCCAGCAGTTACTCGGCGATACAGGGTCCCAATGAGCAGTTCTTC.

This clonotype occurred a few times. The chain combines TRBV11-1 with TRBJ1-2, with 8 bases lining up with TRBD1. J lost 2 bases, V lost 4 bases, and 6 bases had no gene match. The CDR3 spans 15 residues. Germline V CDR1 and CDR2: SGHAT, FQDESV (reference sequence). CDR3 in DNA: TGTGCCAGCAGCTCAAGCCAGGGGGCGAACTATGGCTACACCTTC. This gives the protein CASSSSQGANYGYTF.

V gene TRBV6-4 combines with J gene TRBJ2-2, with 7 bases aligning to TRBD2. Germline CDR1 reads MRHNA; CDR2 reads SNTAGT. This CDR3 contains 18 residues. V was pared by 0 bases and J by 2 bases, with 9 bases of the junction left unmatched. The CDR3 region has the DNA TGTGCCAGCAGTGACTCGACCCTAGCGGAAGTCAACACCGGGGAGCTGTTTTTT. Its translation: CASSDSTLAEVNTGELFF.

Many counts were recorded for this clonotype. The rearrangement uses TRBV10-3 and TRBJ2-2; D call uncertain. Trimming cost V 11 bases and J 1 base, with 17 bases left between them. CDR1 is ENHRY, CDR2 SYGVKD, per germline. The CDR3 runs to 15 residues. The CDR3 coding sequence is TGTGCCTCCTCCTCCCTGGCAGGGAACACCGGGGAGCTGTTTTTT. This translates into CASSSLAGNTGELFF.

This clonotype was recorded many times. CDR3 DNA sequence: TGTGCCAGCAGCACTGCAGTCTCCTACGAGCAGTACTTC. Translating gives CASSTAVSYEQYF. This chain uses TRBV7-2 with TRBJ2-7, with D hard to call. Germline V gene data show CDR1 as SGHTA and CDR2 as FQGNSA. The CDR3 spans 13 residues. V was trimmed by 5 bases and J by 0 bases, leaving 8 bases between them.

The rearrangement links TRBV7-2 to TRBJ2-6; TRBD1 or TRBD2 may be the D gene (5 bases each). The CDR3 loop spans 17 amino acids. Trimming took 5 bases from V and 2 from J, leaving 16 bases between them. Germline V gives CDR1 SGHTA, CDR2 FQGNSA. CDR3 DNA sequence: TGTGCCAGCAGCGTGGGGCCGTTAGCGACTGGGGCCAACGTCCTGACTTTC. It encodes CASSVGPLATGANVLTF. Complete variable domain (other parts from reference TRBV7-2 and TRBJ2-6): GAGVSQSPSNKVTEKGKDVELRCDPISGHTALYWYRQSLGQGLEFLIYFQGNSAPDKSGLPSDRFSAERTGGSVSTLTIQRTQQEDSAVYLCASSVGPLATGANVLTFGAGSRLTVL.

A remark on this clonotype: The junction departs from germline at one end; a sequencing error may be responsible. The V gene is TRBV6-6, the J gene TRBJ2-3; possibly TRBD2 for D (6 bases). The CDR3 consists of 12 residues. The germline gives CDR1 MNHNY, CDR2 SVGAGI (reference sequence). DNA for the CDR3: TGTGCCAGCAGTTACATCCGGGACTTTTTGTCTTTT. It translates to CASSYIRDFLSF.

This clonotype has just a few counts. V gene TRBV20-1 combines with J gene TRBJ1-1; no definite D call. The length of the CDR3 is 12 residues. The V end lost 2 bases, the J end lost 3 bases, and 7 bases lay between the germline ends. CDR1 is DFQATT and CDR2 is SNEGSKA in the germline V gene (reference sequence). DNA of the CDR3: TGCAGTGCTAGAAGACTTTACACTGAAGCTTTCTTT. As protein: CSARRLYTEAFF.

The chain carries TRBV20-1 and TRBJ2-1, with 8 bases fitting TRBD2. Trimming at V came to 6 bases and at J to 2 bases, leaving 3 bases not matched to a gene. From germline, CDR1 is DFQATT and CDR2 SNEGSKA (reference sequence). CDR3 size: 13 residues. CDR3 sequence: CSANSGAYNEQFF. DNA of the CDR3: TGCAGTGCGAATAGCGGGGCCTACAATGAGCAGTTCTTC.

This clonotype was counted ten times or more. This sequence joins TRBV6-2 or TRBV6-3 and TRBJ2-5; 14 bases map to TRBD2. This CDR3 is built from 15 residues. Trimming took 4 bases from V and 5 from J; bases not matched to a gene: 3. Germline assignment: CDR1 MNHEY and CDR2 SVGEGT. CDR3 DNA: TGTGCCAGCAGTTTGGGACTAGCGGGAGCGGAGACCCAGTACTTC. Translation: CASSLGLAGAETQYF.

This rearrangement joins TRBV7-2 to TRBJ1-3; D not resolved. V lost 5 bases and J 0 bases, leaving 11 bases between the germline ends. CDR1 and CDR2 (germline): SGHTA, FQGNSA. This CDR3 is 15 amino acids long. The CDR3 spells CASSPVSFSGNTIYF. The CDR3 DNA sequence: TGTGCCAGCAGCCCTGTCTCCTTCTCTGGAAACACCATATATTTT.

V and J are TRBV7-8 and TRBJ2-7, with TRBD1 identical over 8 bases. There are 14 residues in the CDR3. V trimming: 5 bases; J trimming: 6 bases; junction bases outside the gene matches: 9. Germline V gene sequence: CDR1 SGHVS, CDR2 FQNEAQ. Here the CDR3 DNA reads TGTGCCAGCAGCCCCAGGGGGCAGGTAGGCGAGCAGTACTTC. Translated, it gives CASSPRGQVGEQYF.

The J gene is TRBJ2-5, the V gene TRBV5-1, with 9 bases aligning to TRBD2. The germline CDR1 and CDR2 sequences are SGHRS and YFSETQ. CDR3 length: 15 amino acids. Unmatched junction bases numbered 6, after V lost 3 bases and J lost 3 bases. DNA for the CDR3: TGCGCCAGCAGCTCAGCGGGAGGCCAAAAAGAGACCCAGTACTTC. Encoded protein: CASSSAGGQKETQYF.

This clonotype occurred a few times. The V and J genes are TRBV6-2 or TRBV6-3 and TRBJ2-3, with 11 bases lining up with TRBD2. The CDR3 is made up of 18 amino acids. V shed 2 bases, J shed 1 base, and the junction held 8 bases outside the gene matches. Germline V gene sequence: CDR1 MNHEY, CDR2 SVGEGT. CDR3 amino acids: CASSYLTSGRRGTDTQYF. CDR3 nucleotide sequence: TGTGCCAGCAGTTACCTTACTAGCGGGAGACGTGGCACAGATACGCAGTATTTT.

This clonotype has a handful of counts. The chain employs TRBV6-5 and TRBJ2-1, with 14 positions matching TRBD2. The CDR3 contains 16 residues. The V gene's germline CDR1 is MNHEY and CDR2 SVGAGI. V gave up 6 bases and J gave up 14 bases; unmatched junction bases: 15. The CDR3 spells CASSLTTGLAGDWEFF. The CDR3 DNA sequence: TGTGCCAGCAGCTTAACTACGGGACTAGCGGGAGACTGGGAGTTCTTC.

The rearrangement uses TRBV29-1 and TRBJ1-1; possibly TRBD1 for D (6 bases). The CDR3 runs 11 residues. The germline gives CDR1 SQVTM, CDR2 ANQGSEA. Trimming shortened V by 2 bases and J by 10 bases, and 11 bases separated the two germline ends. Here the CDR3 DNA reads TGCAGCGTTGAAATTGGGGGCCCAGCTTTCTTT. This translates into CSVEIGGPAFF.